The 22 T cell receptor beta chains presented below share a single source sample, sequenced in a study of blood T cells in healthy people across ages. Together with a sample-barcoded 5' primer, a J-beta primer mix was included in a second PCR lasting roughly 6 to 12 cycles. TCRdb used MiXCR to reprocess the 5' RACE reads, holding one entry per CDR3 protein. The sample records about 2 million distinct CDR3 sequences, 40% to 55% being singletons. Material: blood. The receptors shown here come from a woman aged 40 to 50 in good health.

The rearrangement joins TRBV6-5 to TRBJ2-2; D perhaps matches TRBD2 (6 bases). CDR1 is MNHEY and CDR2 is SVGAGI in the germline V gene. V was cut by 6 bases and J by 3 bases, with 14 bases left in between. The CDR3 spans 15 residues. The chain's CDR3 is CASSLWGEDTGELFF. Here the CDR3 DNA reads TGTGCCAGCAGCCTTTGGGGGGAGGACACCGGGGAGCTGTTTTTT.

A few counts support this clonotype. J is TRBJ2-1 and V is TRBV18, with D possibly TRBD1 on 6 matching bases. The CDR3 runs to 17 residues. V was clipped by 1 base and J by 2 bases, with 15 bases between them. Germline V gives CDR1 KGHSH, CDR2 LQKENI. The CDR3 is CASSPQGTSGAYNEQFF. The CDR3 DNA reads as TGTGCCAGCTCACCACAAGGGACATCGGGCGCCTACAATGAGCAGTTCTTC. Filled out from reference TRBV18 and TRBJ2-1, the complete variable domain reads NAGVMQNPRHLVRRRGQEARLRCSPMKGHSHVYWYRQLPEEGLKFMVYLQKENIIDESGMPKERFSAEFPKEGPSILRIQQVVRGDSAAYFCASSPQGTSGAYNEQFFGPGTRLTVL.

This clonotype appeared a few times. This chain joins TRBV6-5 and TRBJ2-6, with D possibly TRBD2 on 5 matching bases. V shed 5 bases and J shed 11 bases, with 13 bases lying between them. CDR1 and CDR2 (germline): MNHEY, SVGAGI. This CDR3 contains 13 residues. CDR3 sequence: CASSLTRSDVLTF. CDR3 sequence (DNA): TGTGCCAGCAGTCTAACTAGGAGCGACGTCCTGACTTTC.

This clonotype has a handful of counts. The V gene is TRBV9, the J gene TRBJ2-5; TRBD1 matches 8 bases. V shed 3 bases and J 5 bases; nucleotides not matched to a gene: 15. Germline V gene lookup returns CDR1 SGDLS and CDR2 YYNGEE. The CDR3 has 17 amino acids. Here the CDR3 DNA reads TGTGCCAGCAGCGAAGTGGATTTAGGACAGGGAATTGAGACCCAGTACTTC. It encodes CASSEVDLGQGIETQYF.

CDR3 protein: CASSLDSSGGSPSYEQYF. The CDR3 DNA sequence: TGCGCCAGCAGCTTGGACTCGAGCGGGGGGTCCCCCTCCTACGAGCAGTACTTC. The chain recombines TRBV5-1 with TRBJ2-1, with 9 positions matching TRBD2. The DNA matches TRBJ2-7 better at its end, which makes the J call doubtful. The CDR3 loop spans 18 amino acids. In germline, CDR1 is SGHRS, CDR2 YFSETQ.

This chain links TRBV20-1 with TRBJ2-5, with TRBD2 matching 7 bases. The CDR3 covers 13 residues. V dropped 4 bases and J dropped 1; count of bases not matched to a gene: 3. Germline lookup yields CDR1 DFQATT and CDR2 SNEGSKA (reference sequence). In nucleotides, the CDR3 is TGCAGTGCTAACAGCGGGGCCCAAGAGACCCAGTACTTC. It yields the protein CSANSGAQETQYF.

The rearrangement links TRBV12-3 or TRBV12-4 to TRBJ2-5, with 9 bases that match TRBD1. Unmatched junction bases numbered 6, after V lost 1 base and J lost 3 bases. This CDR3 spans 16 amino acids. CDR3 DNA sequence: TGTGCCAGCAGTTTAGGGGGACAGGGAGGTGAAGAGACCCAGTACTTC. Translation: CASSLGGQGGEETQYF.

This sequence joins TRBV20-1 and TRBJ2-3, with D possibly matching TRBD2 (6 bases). Germline V gene lookup returns CDR1 DFQATT and CDR2 SNEGSKA (reference sequence). V was clipped by 3 bases and J by 2 bases, with 21 bases between them. CDR3 size: 17 residues. The CDR3, as DNA: TGCAGTGCTAGGGGACCCTGGTCTGCGGGGCACACAGATACGCAGTATTTT. This codes for CSARGPWSAGHTDTQYF.

This clonotype was recorded a few times. J is TRBJ2-7 and V is TRBV7-4; tentative D call: TRBD1 (5 bases). This CDR3 region has 20 residues. Trimming removed 1 base from V and 7 bases from J, with 32 bases in between. The germline V gene encodes CDR1 SGHVT and CDR2 SQSDAQ. The CDR3 coding sequence is TGTGCCAGCAGCTTAGATTCGTGCCTTGTGGTAGAAGGGGCCTCTTTGGAGCAGTACTTC. Translation gives CASSLDSCLVVEGASLEQYF.

The V call is TRBV20-1, the J call TRBJ2-3; 8 bases align to TRBD2. Germline V gene lookup returns CDR1 DFQATT and CDR2 SNEGSKA (reference sequence). The V segment lost 6 bases and the J segment 2 bases; nucleotides outside the gene matches: 7. The CDR3 sequence is 14 residues long. CDR3 in amino acids: CSAKSGGITDTQYF. The CDR3 region has the DNA TGCAGTGCGAAAAGCGGGGGCATCACAGATACGCAGTATTTT.

The chain joins TRBV7-6 to TRBJ2-3, with 11 bases aligning to TRBD2. The CDR3 loop spans 16 amino acids. V shed 2 bases, J shed 4 bases, and the junction held 5 bases outside the gene matches. Germline V lookup: CDR1 SGHVS, CDR2 FNYEAQ. CDR3 amino acids: CASSLIAGGLADTQYF. CDR3 nucleotides: TGTGCCAGCAGCTTAATAGCGGGGGGGTTGGCAGATACGCAGTATTTT.

The rearrangement uses TRBV29-1 and TRBJ1-4; TRBD1 matches at 8 bases. V trimming: 3 bases; J trimming: 12 bases; junction bases outside the gene matches: 9. Germline CDR1 and CDR2: SQVTM and ANQGSEA. The CDR3 totals 13 residues. In DNA, the CDR3 is TGCAGCGTTGAGGAGGCAGGGGGCGTAGAACTGTTTTTT. It translates to CSVEEAGGVELFF.

This clonotype was observed at least ten times. This chain joins TRBV29-1 and TRBJ2-7, with 9 nucleotides matching TRBD1. Germline CDR1 reads SQVTM; CDR2 reads ANQGSEA. The CDR3 totals 15 residues. V dropped 5 bases and J dropped 0; count of bases not matched to a gene: 8. This chain's CDR3 is CSVSGTGISSYEQYF. The CDR3 DNA reads as TGCAGCGTTTCTGGGACAGGGATTTCCTCCTACGAGCAGTACTTC.

The chain recombines TRBV5-1 with TRBJ1-5; TRBD1 matches at 8 bases. This CDR3 region has 15 residues. The junction had 4 bases not matched to a gene; V was cut back by 2 bases and J by 3 bases. Germline V CDR1 and CDR2: SGHRS, YFSETQ. The CDR3: CASSFTGGPNQPQHF. The CDR3 coding sequence is TGCGCCAGCAGCTTCACAGGGGGTCCCAATCAGCCCCAGCATTTT.

The chain combines TRBV11-2 with TRBJ2-4; TRBD1 aligns across 9 bases. The DNA matches TRBJ2-5 better at its end, which makes the J call doubtful. This CDR3 contains 17 residues. Germline V gene sequence: CDR1 SGHAT, CDR2 FQNNGV. CDR3 sequence reads: CASSLGPGQGLLETQYF. The CDR3 DNA is TGTGCCAGCAGCTTAGGTCCGGGACAGGGTCTTTTGGAGACCCAGTACTTC.

The chain recombines TRBV27 with TRBJ2-5; 8 bases agree with TRBD2. The trim removed 5 bases at V and 6 bases at J, leaving 11 bases unmatched. Germline CDR1 and CDR2: MNHEY and SMNVEV (reference sequence). This CDR3 has 15 residues. DNA of the CDR3: TGTGCCAGCAGTCCCCACGGGGCGGGGGGACAGACCCAGTACTTC. It specifies CASSPHGAGGQTQYF.

In this sample, this clonotype turned up once. V usage is TRBV5-1 and J usage is TRBJ2-1; 7 bases align to TRBD1. With V trimmed by 1 base and J by 8 bases, 12 bases remained unmatched. The germline CDR1 and CDR2 sequences are SGHRS and YFSETQ. The CDR3 covers 16 residues. The CDR3: CASSLLAGGLSDEQFF. CDR3 coding DNA: TGCGCCAGCAGCTTGCTCGCAGGGGGTTTAAGTGATGAGCAGTTCTTC.

This clonotype was seen a few times. The gene calls are TRBV20-1 and TRBJ2-3, with D possibly matching TRBD2 (5 bases). This CDR3 contains 15 residues. Germline values: CDR1 DFQATT, CDR2 SNEGSKA (reference sequence). The V gene lost 5 bases and the J gene lost 0 bases, with 15 bases spanning the gap. CDR3 nucleotides: TGCAGTGCTCCCCCGGGCGGGTCTAGCACAGATACGCAGTATTTT. Its translation is CSAPPGGSSTDTQYF.

The CDR3 DNA reads as TGTGCCACCAGCAGAGCAAGCCTTCCCGAAAAACTGTTTTTT. This gives the protein CATSRASLPEKLFF. This chain connects TRBV15 to TRBJ1-4; no firm D call. Germline V CDR1 and CDR2: LNHNV, YYDKDF (reference sequence). Deletions cut 1 base from V and 8 bases from J, with 11 bases between. This CDR3 region has 14 residues.

The chain recombines TRBV20-1 with TRBJ2-1; D perhaps matches TRBD2 (7 bases). The CDR3 spans 13 residues. CDR1 DFQATT and CDR2 SNEGSKA come from the germline V gene (reference sequence). Trimming left V 7 bases short and J 4 bases short, with 14 bases between. The CDR3 sequence is CSGAGDKYNEQFF. The CDR3, as DNA: TGCAGTGGGGCGGGGGACAAATACAATGAGCAGTTCTTC.

This rearrangement joins TRBV5-1 to TRBJ1-5; no firm D call. Germline assignment: CDR1 SGHRS and CDR2 YFSETQ. Trimming cost V 3 bases and J 0 bases, with 13 bases left between them. The CDR3 totals 16 residues. For the CDR3, the DNA is TGCGCCAGCAGCTCCCTAACAGTACATAGCAATCAGCCCCAGCATTTT. Protein product: CASSSLTVHSNQPQHF.

The V gene is TRBV6-2 or TRBV6-3, the J gene TRBJ1-2; unclear D gene. CDR1 and CDR2 from the germline V gene are MNHEY and SVGEGT. The V end was cut by 8 bases, the J end by 8 bases, with 12 bases between. There are 11 residues in the CDR3. The DNA of the CDR3 is TGTGCCAGCGTAAGAGATGGCGGCTACACCTTC. It encodes CASVRDGGYTF.